These 9 T cell receptor beta chains were all obtained from the same sample, sequenced in a study of blood T cell repertoires in COVID-19. TCRdb keeps only in-frame clones here, not all; method: immunoSEQ multiplex PCR. This table has about 27,000 clones, around 90% appearing once. The sequenced material came from peripheral blood. These receptor sequences come from a human donor with active COVID-19. The donor label of this sample is uncertain.

This clone showed up just once. This chain uses TRBV7-9 with TRBJ2-3, with 13 bases matching TRBD2. There are 16 residues in the CDR3. The germline gives CDR1 SEHNR, CDR2 FQNEAQ (reference sequence). Losses at the gene ends were 5 bases for V and 3 bases for J; bases not matched to a gene: 5. The CDR3, as DNA: TGTGCCAGCAGCCCGGGACTAGCGGGACGAACAGATACGCAGTATTTT. It is translated as CASSPGLAGRTDTQYF.

This rearrangement joins TRBV11-1 to TRBJ2-7; possibly TRBD1 for D (7 bases). Germline CDR1 and CDR2: SGHAT and FQDESV (reference sequence). This CDR3 has 15 amino acids. V was clipped by 3 bases and J by 4 bases, with 16 bases between them. DNA for the CDR3: TGTGCCAGCAGCTTTGCGGGGACAGAGTCGTACGAGCAGTACTTC. It is translated as CASSFAGTESYEQYF.

This clone was observed a handful of times. The CDR3 DNA follows: TGTGCCTGGAGTGTACGCATAGACTCCCCCTACGAGCAGTACTTC. Residues: CAWSVRIDSPYEQYF. J is TRBJ2-7 and V is TRBV30, with D unresolved. From germline, CDR1 is GTSNPN and CDR2 SVGIG (reference sequence). The V and J ends lost 0 bases and 2 bases respectively, with 14 bases between them. CDR3 length equals 15 residues.

This chain links TRBV5-6 with TRBJ1-1, with TRBD1 matching over 7 bases. Germline lookup yields CDR1 SGHDT and CDR2 YYEEEE. The CDR3 loop spans 17 amino acids. J was trimmed by 0 bases and V by 0 bases; bases with no gene match: 8. The CDR3 sequence: CASSLAAGTVMNTEAFF. CDR3 in DNA: TGTGCCAGCAGCTTGGCCGCCGGGACAGTCATGAACACTGAAGCTTTCTTT.

The chain employs TRBV15 and TRBJ2-2, with 9 bases fitting TRBD1. The CDR3 has 17 amino acids. CDR1 is LNHNV, CDR2 YYDKDF, per germline (reference sequence). With V trimmed by 4 bases and J by 2 bases, 8 bases remained unmatched. The CDR3 loop is CATSILGGQGNTGELFF. CDR3 DNA sequence: TGTGCCACCAGCATCCTTGGGGGACAGGGTAACACCGGGGAGCTGTTTTTT.

The rearrangement joins TRBV6-2 or TRBV6-3 to TRBJ2-7, with 10 bases fitting TRBD2. This CDR3 has 14 residues. V gave up 6 bases and J gave up 5 bases; unmatched junction bases: 7. Per the germline V gene, CDR1 is MNHEY and CDR2 is SVGEGT. The CDR3 spells CASSQTSGSHEQYF. The DNA of the CDR3 is TGTGCCAGCAGCCAGACTAGCGGGTCCCACGAGCAGTACTTC.

The chain has TRBV4-3 and TRBJ2-7, with D possibly TRBD2 on 6 matching bases. The germline V and J ends were trimmed by 0 bases and 3 bases, with 12 bases remaining between them. The CDR3 contains 15 residues. Germline values: CDR1 LGHNA, CDR2 YSLEER. The CDR3 sequence: CASSQEIGGVYEQYF. CDR3 nucleotides: TGCGCCAGCAGCCAAGAAATCGGGGGAGTCTACGAGCAGTACTTC.

The rearrangement links TRBV9 to TRBJ1-2; 7 bases line up with TRBD1. The CDR3 extends over 13 amino acids. The J segment lost 4 bases and the V segment lost 3 bases, leaving 3 bases of the junction unmatched. Germline loops: CDR1 SGDLS, CDR2 YYNGEE. CDR3 protein: CASSGGDSYGYTF. CDR3 in DNA: TGTGCCAGCAGCGGCGGGGACAGCTATGGCTACACCTTC.

The chain carries TRBV15 and TRBJ2-7; D gene unclear. The CDR3 is made up of 13 amino acids. Germline V gene lookup returns CDR1 LNHNV and CDR2 YYDKDF (reference sequence). The germline V and J ends were trimmed by 1 base and 0 bases, with 4 bases remaining between them. CDR3 sequence (DNA): TGTGCCACCAGCAGAGCGGGCTCCTACGAGCAGTACTTC. It codes for CATSRAGSYEQYF.